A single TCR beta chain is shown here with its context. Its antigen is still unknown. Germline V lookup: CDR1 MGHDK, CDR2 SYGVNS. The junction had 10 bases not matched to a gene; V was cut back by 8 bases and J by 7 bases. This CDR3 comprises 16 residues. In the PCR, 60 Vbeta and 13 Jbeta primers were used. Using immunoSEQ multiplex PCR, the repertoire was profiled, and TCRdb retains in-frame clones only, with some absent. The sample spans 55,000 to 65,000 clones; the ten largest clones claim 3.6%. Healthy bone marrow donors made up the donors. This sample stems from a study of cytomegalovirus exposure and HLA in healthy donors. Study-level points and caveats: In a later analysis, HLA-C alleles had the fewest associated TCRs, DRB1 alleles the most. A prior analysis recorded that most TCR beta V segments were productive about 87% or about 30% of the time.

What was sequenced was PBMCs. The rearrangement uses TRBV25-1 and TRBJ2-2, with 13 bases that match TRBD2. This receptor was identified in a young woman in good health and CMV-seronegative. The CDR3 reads CASGAGTSGASGELFF. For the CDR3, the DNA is TGTGCCAGCGGGGCCGGGACTAGCGGGGCTAGCGGGGAGCTGTTTTTT.